This TCR beta chain was found in a study of cytotoxic CD8 clonotypes in ibrutinib-treated CLL. On the study more broadly: Recorded responses included around 24 partial and 2 complete; following median roughly 70 months, approximately 14 stayed remitted and about 12 progressed.

Some clones are missing from TCRdb's copy, which holds only in-frame ones; the method was immunoSEQ multiplex PCR. The sample includes 150,000 to 200,000 clones, roughly 88% of them seen just once. This material consisted of PBMCs, taken at disease progression, from a patient treated with ibrutinib. The TCR originated in a human donor with chronic lymphocytic leukemia.

The CDR3 region is CASSQGLSSGQGTEKLFF. The CDR3 DNA is TGCGCCAGCAGCCAAGGTCTCTCATCTGGACAGGGGACTGAAAAACTGTTTTTT. V usage is TRBV4-1 and J usage is TRBJ1-4, with 9 bases fitting TRBD1. With 1 base clipped from V and 7 bases from J, the junction kept 13 bases outside the gene matches. CDR1 MGHRA and CDR2 YSYEKL come from the germline V gene. The CDR3 runs 18 residues.